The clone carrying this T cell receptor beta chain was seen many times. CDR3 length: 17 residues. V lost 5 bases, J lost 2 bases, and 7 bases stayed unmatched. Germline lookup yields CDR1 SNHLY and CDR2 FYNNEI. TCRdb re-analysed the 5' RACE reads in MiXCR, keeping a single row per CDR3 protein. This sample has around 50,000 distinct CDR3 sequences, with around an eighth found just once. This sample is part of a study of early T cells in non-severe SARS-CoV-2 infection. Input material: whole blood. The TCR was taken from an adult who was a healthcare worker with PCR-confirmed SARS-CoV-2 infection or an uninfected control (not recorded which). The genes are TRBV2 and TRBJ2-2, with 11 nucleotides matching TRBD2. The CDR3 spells CASSPKTSGKNTGELFF. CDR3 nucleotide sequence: TGTGCCAGCAGTCCAAAGACTAGCGGGAAAAACACCGGGGAGCTGTTTTTT.